These 8 T cell receptor beta chains share one sample of origin, sequenced in a study of OX40 agonist ivuxolimab in advanced cancers. Profiling relied on immunoSEQ multiplex PCR, and the TCRdb table lists in-frame clones only, not all of them. The sample records about 45,000 clones, roughly 82% being singletons. Specimen: CD4+ or CD8+ T cells sorted from blood, collected in a trial of the OX40 agonist ivuxolimab. The receptors were sampled from an adult with an advanced solid tumor such as melanoma, head and neck, liver or kidney cancer.

The chain joins TRBV5-1 to TRBJ2-1, with D perhaps matching TRBD1 (6 bases). CDR3 length: 15 residues. V was pared by 4 bases and J by 0 bases, with 11 bases between. Germline assignment: CDR1 SGHRS and CDR2 YFSETQ. The CDR3 region has the DNA TGCGCCAGCAGCGCGTCACAGGGCTCCTACAATGAGCAGTTCTTC. Translating it yields CASSASQGSYNEQFF. Full variable domain (outside the CDR3, taken from reference TRBV5-1 and TRBJ2-1): KAGVTQTPRYLIKTRGQQVTLSCSPISGHRSVSWYQQTPGQGLQFLFEYFSETQRNKGNFPGRFSGRQFSNSRSEMNVSTLELGDSALYLCASSASQGSYNEQFFGPGTRLTVL.

This chain connects TRBV27 to TRBJ2-2; 8 bases fit TRBD1. Germline trimming cut 7 bases from V and 5 bases from J; bases unmatched to any gene: 12. The CDR3 extends over 16 amino acids. Germline values: CDR1 MNHEY, CDR2 SMNVEV (reference sequence). The CDR3 DNA follows: TGTGCCAGCAACCCCCGAGGACAGGGAGATACCGGGGAGCTGTTTTTT. It encodes CASNPRGQGDTGELFF.

This rearrangement joins TRBV18 to TRBJ2-7, with 10 nucleotides matching TRBD2. The junction had 23 bases not matched to a gene; V was cut back by 0 bases and J by 12 bases. This CDR3 is 19 amino acids long. CDR1 is KGHSH, CDR2 LQKENI, per germline. The CDR3 loop is CASSPPVESSGRGPLIGYF. The CDR3 coding sequence is TGTGCCAGCTCACCACCGGTGGAGTCTAGCGGGAGAGGGCCCCTAATTGGGTACTTC.

The chain has TRBV6-1 and TRBJ2-1, with D tentatively TRBD1 (6 bases). CDR3 size: 14 residues. V was cut by 1 base and J by 2 bases, with 6 bases left in between. Germline V gene data show CDR1 as MNHNS and CDR2 as SASEGT. CDR3 nucleotide sequence: TGTGCCAGCAGTGAAGACAGGGCCTACAATGAGCAGTTCTTC. Protein: CASSEDRAYNEQFF.

This chain links TRBV6-5 with TRBJ1-2; tentatively, D is TRBD1 (5 bases). The CDR3 is 14 amino acids. Trimming took 0 bases from V and 5 from J, leaving 10 bases between them. Germline V gives CDR1 MNHEY, CDR2 SVGAGI. The CDR3 region has the DNA TGTGCCAGCAGTTACTCGGGGCGGGATTATGGCTACACCTTC. Amino acid sequence: CASSYSGRDYGYTF.

The chain has TRBV14 and TRBJ1-1; TRBD1 agrees at 11 bases. With V trimmed by 2 bases and J by 11 bases, 7 bases remained unmatched. Looked up from germline, CDR1 is SGHDN and CDR2 is FVKESK. The CDR3 has 14 residues. In DNA form, the CDR3 reads TGTGCCAGCAGCCAACGCCGGGACAGGGGGTTTGCTTTCTTT. As protein: CASSQRRDRGFAFF.

The chain combines TRBV11-2 with TRBJ2-7; 9 bases align to TRBD1. Germline lookup yields CDR1 SGHAT and CDR2 FQNNGV. Trimming removed 5 bases from V and 9 bases from J; junction bases left unmatched: 8. This CDR3 is built from 13 residues. CDR3 protein: CASSRDRANGQYF. CDR3 coding DNA: TGTGCCAGCAGCCGGGACAGGGCCAACGGGCAGTACTTC.

The J gene is TRBJ2-7, the V gene TRBV27, with D perhaps matching TRBD1 or TRBD2 (5 bases each). V shed 6 bases and J shed 3 bases, with 15 bases lying between them. Germline loops: CDR1 MNHEY, CDR2 SMNVEV (reference sequence). The CDR3 has 14 residues. The DNA for the CDR3 is TGTGCCAGCAGCCCCTCCGGGACCCTCTACGAGCAGTACTTC. Translating it yields CASSPSGTLYEQYF.